Given below is one T cell receptor beta chain in context. Antigen specificity is unknown. This sample stems from a study of T cell repertoires in cytomegalovirus infection. Study-level background: Selected CMV epitopes included recently identified HLA-C-restricted ones as well as well-studied HLA-B-restricted ones. An indication of both CMV infection and matching HLA type came from public TCR beta signatures. General study results and limits: CMV-specific TCR beta clonotypes restricted by HLA-C were the ones dominating the ex vivo response. Based on cumulative public TCR beta family frequency, carriers of CMV plus the relevant HLA were identified.

TCRdb passed the reads through MiXCR, listing each CDR3 protein once. The profile shows hundreds of thousands of distinct CDR3 sequences, approximately 33% of them singletons. CDR3 length equals 13 residues. Germline values: CDR1 MNHEY, CDR2 SVGEGT. The V and J ends lost 6 bases and 6 bases respectively, with 15 bases between them. J is TRBJ2-7 and V is TRBV6-2 or TRBV6-3, with D perhaps TRBD1 (6 bases). This sample comprised cultured CD8+ T cells from PBMCs, obtained from culture after CMV antigen stimulation. This TCR was sampled from a human donor in good health (CMV status not recorded). Some clones in this sample may be carry-over from other donors' samples. The CDR3 loop reads CASSLGTSPEQYV. In nucleotides, the CDR3 is TGTGCCAGCAGCCTAGGGACAAGCCCCGAGCAGTACGTC.